What follows is one TCR beta chain and its context. The sample comes from a study of shared clonotypes between healthy human individuals. The V gene's germline CDR1 is SGHNT and CDR2 YYREEE (reference sequence). The CDR3 length is 13 residues. The V segment lost 3 bases and the J segment 5 bases; nucleotides outside the gene matches: 4. Method: immunoSEQ multiplex PCR; TCRdb's copy keeps in-frame clones and lacks some. The table includes around 1,100,000 clones, about 80% detected once. Specimen: memory CD4+ T cells from PBMCs. Indicated subset: CD45RA-negative fraction. The J gene is TRBJ1-1, the V gene TRBV5-4; the match to TRBD1 covers 7 bases. The clonotype comes from a man between 18 and 29 years old in good health. Some clones in this sample may be carry-over from other donors' samples. The CDR3 bases are TGTGCCAGCAGCTCCCGGGGACAGACTGAAGCTTTCTTT. Residues: CASSSRGQTEAFF.